Presented here are 14 T cell receptor beta chains from one specimen sequenced in a study of blood T cell repertoires in COVID-19. Method: immunoSEQ multiplex PCR; TCRdb's copy keeps in-frame clones and lacks some. Here the sample spans around 30,000 clones, roughly 86% being singletons. The source material was peripheral blood. These receptors were obtained from a human donor in a cohort sampled during active COVID-19. The donor label of this sample is uncertain.

The chain has TRBV29-1 and TRBJ1-5; 7 bases match TRBD1. Germline lookup yields CDR1 SQVTM and CDR2 ANQGSEA. The length of the CDR3 is 16 residues. Unmatched junction bases numbered 12, after V lost 4 bases and J lost 3 bases. The CDR3 region is CSVGGPPGQINQPQHF. The CDR3 DNA follows: TGCAGCGTTGGGGGCCCCCCGGGACAGATCAATCAGCCCCAGCATTTT.

The chain couples TRBV11-3 to TRBJ2-7, with 8 bases aligning to TRBD1. Looked up from germline, CDR1 is SGHNT and CDR2 is YENEEA. The CDR3 runs to 12 residues. Trimming at V came to 5 bases and at J to 6 bases, leaving 3 bases not matched to a gene. The CDR3 loop is CASSDDRGEQYF. CDR3 bases: TGTGCCAGCAGCGACGACAGGGGCGAGCAGTACTTC.

This clone was detected once. The chain couples TRBV30 to TRBJ1-5; the match to TRBD1 covers 7 bases. V lost 2 bases and J lost 4; bases outside the gene matches: 11. The CDR3 covers 16 residues. The germline V gene encodes CDR1 GTSNPN and CDR2 SVGIG (reference sequence). CDR3 sequence reads: CAWSLTGLGSNQPQHF. The DNA of the CDR3 is TGTGCCTGGAGTTTGACAGGGCTAGGTAGTAATCAGCCCCAGCATTTT. The full variable domain, rest sourced from reference TRBV30 and TRBJ1-5, is SQTIHQWPATLVQPVGSPLSLECTVEGTSNPNLYWYRQAAGRGLQLLFYSVGIGQISSEVPQNLSASRPQDRQFILSSKKLLLSDSGFYLCAWSLTGLGSNQPQHFGDGTRLSIL.

This chain connects TRBV11-2 to TRBJ2-7; D may be TRBD1 (6 bases). Per germline, CDR1 SGHAT and CDR2 FQNNGV. This CDR3 spans 14 amino acids. V lost 0 bases, J lost 4 bases, and 10 bases lay in between. The CDR3 bases are TGTGCCAGCAGCTTAGAGTACAGGGAATACGAGCAGTACTTC. Translated, it gives CASSLEYREYEQYF.

The rearrangement joins TRBV19 to TRBJ1-4, with 7 bases lining up with TRBD1. CDR3 length equals 15 residues. The ends lost 3 bases at V and 3 bases at J; junction bases unmatched: 4. Germline loops: CDR1 LNHDA, CDR2 SQIVND (reference sequence). The CDR3 nucleotides are TGTGCCAGTAGTATCGCTGACAGGGCTAATGAAAAACTGTTTTTT. Protein product: CASSIADRANEKLFF. Full variable domain (missing parts from reference TRBV19 and TRBJ1-4): DGGITQSPKYLFRKEGQNVTLSCEQNLNHDAMYWYRQDPGQGLRLIYYSQIVNDFQKGDIAEGYSVSREKKESFPLTVTSAQKNPTAFYLCASSIADRANEKLFFGSGTQLSVL.

The V and J genes are TRBV20-1 and TRBJ2-6; no definite D call. The CDR3 covers 14 residues. Trimming shortened V by 3 bases and J by 0 bases, and 6 bases separated the two germline ends. The germline V gene encodes CDR1 DFQATT and CDR2 SNEGSKA (reference sequence). The CDR3 DNA follows: TGCAGTGCTAGTATTCGCTCTGGGGCCAACGTCCTGACTTTC. Translation gives CSASIRSGANVLTF.

V is TRBV7-8 and J is TRBJ2-7, with D possibly being TRBD1 (6 bases). Germline CDR1 SGHVS, CDR2 FQNEAQ. Trimming removed 5 bases at V and 2 bases at J, with 16 bases between. This CDR3 is 15 amino acids long. CDR3 DNA sequence: TGTGCCAGCAGCAGACGCCGGGACAACCCCTACGAGCAGTACTTC. Its protein is CASSRRRDNPYEQYF.

The chain combines TRBV7-9 with TRBJ1-2, with TRBD1 as a possible D gene (5 bases). The CDR3 is 15 residues long. Germline CDR1 SEHNR, CDR2 FQNEAQ (reference sequence). With 1 base removed from V and 2 bases from J, the gap between germline ends came to 11 bases. CDR3: CASSLVLGPNYGYTF. CDR3 bases: TGTGCCAGCAGCTTAGTTCTGGGGCCCAACTATGGCTACACCTTC.

V usage is TRBV16 and J usage is TRBJ1-1, with unresolved D. V was shortened by 7 bases and J by 6 bases, with 18 bases between the two germline ends. CDR3 size: 14 residues. Germline CDR1 KGHSY, CDR2 FQNENV. CDR3: CASNIARGSPEAFF. The CDR3 region has the DNA TGTGCCAGCAATATCGCAAGAGGGTCCCCTGAAGCTTTCTTT.

This clone has more than one count but fewer than ten. This chain connects TRBV7-9 to TRBJ2-1; 7 bases agree with TRBD1. Germline CDR1 reads SEHNR; CDR2 reads FQNEAQ (reference sequence). This CDR3 contains 14 residues. The V and J ends lost 2 bases and 6 bases, in that order; junction bases with no gene match: 4. This chain's CDR3 is CASSLKGQFNEQFF. The CDR3 DNA reads TGTGCCAGCAGCTTAAAGGGACAGTTCAATGAGCAGTTCTTC.

The genes are TRBV6-1 and TRBJ1-5, with 7 nucleotides matching TRBD1. This CDR3 comprises 14 residues. The germline V gene has CDR1 MNHNS and CDR2 SASEGT. V trimming: 2 bases; J trimming: 6 bases; junction bases outside the gene matches: 4. In DNA form, the CDR3 reads TGTGCCAGCAGTGAACAACAGGGGATTCAGCCCCAGCATTTT. Its translation: CASSEQQGIQPQHF.

This clone was counted a single time. The V call is TRBV3-1 (or the pseudogene TRBV3-2), the J call TRBJ1-1, with D maybe TRBD1 (5 bases). Germline V gene lookup returns CDR1 LGHDT and CDR2 YNNKEL (reference sequence). The CDR3 length is 14 residues. V was clipped by 0 bases and J by 5 bases, with 10 bases between them. The CDR3 here is CASSQEGGRTEAFF. In DNA form, the CDR3 reads TGTGCCAGCAGCCAAGAGGGGGGTAGGACTGAAGCTTTCTTT.

The chain uses TRBV3-1 (or the pseudogene TRBV3-2) and TRBJ2-2; 14 nucleotides line up with TRBD2. Germline assignment: CDR1 LGHDT and CDR2 YNNKEL (reference sequence). The CDR3 spans 18 residues. V was clipped by 4 bases and J by 8 bases; unmatched bases: 12. For the CDR3, the DNA is TGTGCCAGCAGCCCCGGGCCGGGACTAGCGGGAGAGTCGGGGGAGCTGTTTTTT. Translated, it gives CASSPGPGLAGESGELFF.

This chain connects TRBV5-1 to TRBJ2-5, with a possible D match to TRBD1 (5 bases). Germline V gene lookup returns CDR1 SGHRS and CDR2 YFSETQ. The CDR3 extends over 13 amino acids. V was pared by 2 bases and J by 4 bases, with 9 bases between. DNA of the CDR3: TGCGCCAGCAGCTTCGGACAACGAGAGACCCAGTACTTC. Amino acid sequence: CASSFGQRETQYF. Combining the CDR3 with reference TRBV5-1 and TRBJ2-5 gives the whole variable domain KAGVTQTPRYLIKTRGQQVTLSCSPISGHRSVSWYQQTPGQGLQFLFEYFSETQRNKGNFPGRFSGRQFSNSRSEMNVSTLELGDSALYLCASSFGQRETQYFGPGTRLLVL.